This TCR beta chain was identified during a study of OX40 agonist ivuxolimab in advanced cancers. Germline V gene data show CDR1 as LNHDA and CDR2 as SQIVND (reference sequence). The CDR3 totals 13 residues. Trimming removed 4 bases from V and 5 bases from J, with 8 bases in between. TCRdb's copy holds only in-frame clones and misses some; the assay was immunoSEQ multiplex PCR. The sample lists around 80,000 clones, roughly nine tenths occurring once. Turning to this clone: What it binds is unknown.

Whole-study results and caveats: At 0.1 to 3.0 mg/kg and by week 6, CD4+ and CD8+ T cells in the blood had expanded clonally.

The receptor was derived from an adult with an advanced solid tumor such as melanoma, head and neck, liver or kidney cancer. The sequenced sample was CD4+ or CD8+ T cells sorted from blood, obtained in a trial of the OX40 agonist ivuxolimab. The chain has TRBV19 and TRBJ2-2; possible D gene TRBD1, 6 bases. The CDR3 loop reads CASSTRGTGELFF. CDR3 coding DNA: TGTGCCAGTAGTACCAGGGGTACCGGGGAGCTGTTTTTT.